A single sample is the source of the 27 T cell receptor beta chains below, sequenced in a study of early T cells in non-severe SARS-CoV-2 infection. TCRdb fed the 5' RACE reads into MiXCR, producing one record per CDR3 protein. The table has tens of thousands of distinct CDR3 sequences, 4.7% seen once. The sample comprised whole blood. The receptors were gathered from an adult who was a healthcare worker with PCR-confirmed SARS-CoV-2 infection or an uninfected control (not recorded which).

The V and J genes are TRBV4-1 and TRBJ1-2; the D gene is possibly TRBD1 (6 bases). This CDR3 is built from 15 residues. Germline V gene lookup returns CDR1 MGHRA and CDR2 YSYEKL. Trimming took off 0 bases at V and 2 bases at J, with 10 bases between the two ends. The CDR3 DNA is TGCGCCAGCAGCCAAGAGGCCGACAGGAACTATGGCTACACCTTC. Translating gives CASSQEADRNYGYTF.

Many counts were recorded for this clonotype. The chain uses TRBV28 and TRBJ2-7; TRBD2 matches at 13 bases. There are 15 residues in the CDR3. With V trimmed by 5 bases and J by 5 bases, 6 bases remained unmatched. Germline-derived CDR1 and CDR2 are MDHEN and SYDVKM. The CDR3 DNA is TGTGCCAGCAGTCAGGGACTAGCGGGGCCGGACGAGCAGTACTTC. Translating it yields CASSQGLAGPDEQYF.

This clonotype was seen more than once but under ten times. The rearrangement joins TRBV12-3 or TRBV12-4 to TRBJ1-1; D remains unclear. The CDR3 covers 14 residues. V was trimmed by 11 bases and J by 1 base, leaving 17 bases between them. The CDR3 DNA is TGTGCCTCCGTCTCGGGGTCAGCGAACACTGAAGCTTTCTTT. It specifies CASVSGSANTEAFF.

This clonotype was detected ten times or more. This chain joins TRBV5-1 and TRBJ2-3; D unclear. From germline, CDR1 is SGHRS and CDR2 YFSETQ. The CDR3 sequence is 15 residues long. V gave up 0 bases and J gave up 1 base, with 9 bases separating them. CDR3 coding DNA: TGCGCCAGCAGCTTGGTACGCGGCCGCACAGATACGCAGTATTTT. This translates into CASSLVRGRTDTQYF. The whole variable domain, remainder taken from reference TRBV5-1 and TRBJ2-3, is KAGVTQTPRYLIKTRGQQVTLSCSPISGHRSVSWYQQTPGQGLQFLFEYFSETQRNKGNFPGRFSGRQFSNSRSEMNVSTLELGDSALYLCASSLVRGRTDTQYFGPGTRLTVL.

The chain combines TRBV12-3 or TRBV12-4 with TRBJ2-3; possibly TRBD2 for D (5 bases). Trimming stripped 10 bases from V and 4 bases from J, with 9 bases between. This CDR3 spans 11 amino acids. The CDR3 spells CAIRGSDTQYF. CDR3 in DNA: TGTGCCATTCGAGGGTCAGATACGCAGTATTTT.

This clonotype was picked up many times. The CDR3 reads CASSVDRWNTIYF. The CDR3 DNA reads TGTGCCAGCTCGGTAGACAGGTGGAACACCATATATTTT. This chain links TRBV2 with TRBJ1-3; tentative D call: TRBD1 (6 bases). V gave up 8 bases and J gave up 7 bases, with 15 bases separating them. Germline V gene lookup returns CDR1 SNHLY and CDR2 FYNNEI. CDR3 size: 13 residues.

This clonotype was observed a handful of times. The chain carries TRBV11-2 and TRBJ2-5; D is perhaps TRBD1 or TRBD2 (5 bases each). The CDR3 has 15 residues. With 5 bases removed from V and 3 bases from J, the gap between germline ends came to 16 bases. Germline lookup yields CDR1 SGHAT and CDR2 FQNNGV. In DNA, the CDR3 is TGTGCCAGCAGCCTAGGGGAAGCGGATAAAGAGACCCAGTACTTC. Its translation: CASSLGEADKETQYF.

The chain carries TRBV6-1 and TRBJ2-7; D tentatively fits TRBD1 or TRBD2 (5 bases each). The germline V gene encodes CDR1 MNHNS and CDR2 SASEGT. V was clipped by 3 bases and J by 4 bases, with 16 bases between them. The CDR3 consists of 15 residues. CDR3 coding DNA: TGTGCCAGCAGTGAGCAACCGGGACGGACGTACGAGCAGTACTTC. As protein: CASSEQPGRTYEQYF.

This clonotype was observed many times. V and J are TRBV19 and TRBJ1-2; 7 bases align to TRBD1. CDR1 and CDR2 (germline): LNHDA, SQIVND (reference sequence). This CDR3 region has 14 residues. V lost 5 bases, J lost 8 bases, and 11 bases stayed unmatched. Written as DNA, the CDR3 is TGTGCCAGTAGTTTGGGGACAGCCTATGGCGGCTACACCTTC. The encoded protein is CASSLGTAYGGYTF.

This clonotype has a handful of counts. The chain carries TRBV2 and TRBJ2-4, with D perhaps assigned TRBD1 or TRBD2 (5 bases each). This CDR3 is built from 12 residues. The germline CDR1 and CDR2 sequences are SNHLY and FYNNEI. Trimming removed 10 bases at V and 13 bases at J, with 20 bases between. In DNA form, the CDR3 reads TGTGCCACCCAGACCGTAGGGACGGGGCAGTACTTC. Encoded protein: CATQTVGTGQYF.

This chain uses TRBV4-1 with TRBJ1-6, with TRBD1 matching 7 bases. In germline, CDR1 is MGHRA, CDR2 YSYEKL. The ends lost 1 base at V and 6 bases at J; junction bases unmatched: 6. The CDR3 extends over 16 amino acids. The CDR3 reads CASSQVAGGPNSPLHF. As DNA, the CDR3 is TGCGCCAGCAGCCAAGTGGCAGGGGGACCTAATTCACCCCTCCACTTT.

This clonotype is medium-sized in the sample. V usage is TRBV7-9 and J usage is TRBJ1-6; D is ambiguous. The CDR3 loop spans 15 amino acids. Trimming pared 0 bases from V and 0 bases from J, leaving 3 bases between. Germline CDR1 is SEHNR and CDR2 is FQNEAQ (reference sequence). This CDR3 reads CASSLASSYNSPLHF. DNA of the CDR3: TGTGCCAGCAGCTTAGCCAGCTCCTATAATTCACCCCTCCACTTT. Filled out from reference TRBV7-9 and TRBJ1-6, the complete variable domain reads DTGVSQNPRHKITKRGQNVTFRCDPISEHNRLYWYRQTLGQGPEFLTYFQNEAQLEKSRLLSDRFSAERPKGSFSTLEIQRTEQGDSAMYLCASSLASSYNSPLHFGNGTRLTVT.

In its sample, this clonotype was seen many times. The chain employs TRBV24-1 and TRBJ1-1; D ambiguous. The CDR3 loop spans 16 amino acids. CDR1 is KGHDR and CDR2 is SFDVKD in the germline V gene. V was clipped by 3 bases and J by 5 bases, with 18 bases between them. In DNA, the CDR3 is TGTGCCACCAGTGATCGCCGACTTCTTGAGAGGACTGAAGCTTTCTTT. It specifies CATSDRRLLERTEAFF.

At least ten counts were recorded for this clonotype. The chain combines TRBV28 with TRBJ1-1; maybe TRBD1 (6 bases). V was clipped by 11 bases and J by 11 bases, with 18 bases between them. Germline V lookup: CDR1 MDHEN, CDR2 SYDVKM. The CDR3 length is 11 residues. CDR3 in amino acids: CASGQTGGAFF. CDR3 in DNA: TGTGCCTCGGGACAAACAGGAGGTGCTTTCTTT. Looking up the rest from reference TRBV28 and TRBJ1-1 gives the full variable domain: DVKVTQSSRYLVKRTGEKVFLECVQDMDHENMFWYRQDPGLGLRLIYFSYDVKMKEKGDIPEGYSVSREKKERFSLILESASTNQTSMYLCASGQTGGAFFGQGTRLTVV.

The sample holds many counts of this clonotype. The chain links TRBV5-6 to TRBJ2-1; D is uncertain. The CDR3 totals 17 residues. The germline V and J ends were trimmed by 2 bases and 0 bases, with 15 bases remaining between them. CDR1 is SGHDT and CDR2 is YYEEEE in the germline V gene. In DNA, the CDR3 is TGTGCCAGCAGCTTTGTTCCACGTACACACTCCTACAATGAGCAGTTCTTC. It yields the protein CASSFVPRTHSYNEQFF.

This clonotype was counted between two and nine times. J is TRBJ2-5 and V is TRBV28; D might be TRBD1 or TRBD2, each matching 5 bases. Between the trimmed V and J ends, which lost 4 bases and 1 base, there was a span of 13 bases. Germline V gives CDR1 MDHEN, CDR2 SYDVKM. The CDR3 loop spans 15 amino acids. CDR3 bases: TGTGCCAGCAGTTCAATCACCGGGACCCAAGAGACCCAGTACTTC. This gives the protein CASSSITGTQETQYF.

This clonotype was found a few times. In DNA, the CDR3 is TGTGCCAGCAGCCCCCAAGCGAGAACAGAGACCCAGTACTTC. It codes for CASSPQARTETQYF. The chain combines TRBV9 with TRBJ2-5, with unresolved D. Trimming cost V 4 bases and J 4 bases, with 14 bases left between them. Germline V lookup: CDR1 SGDLS, CDR2 YYNGEE. There are 14 residues in the CDR3.

This clonotype was seen repeatedly, ten times or more. This chain uses TRBV6-5 with TRBJ1-2; tentative D call: TRBD1 (6 bases). Trimming took off 1 base at V and 6 bases at J, with 33 bases between the two ends. The germline gives CDR1 MNHEY, CDR2 SVGAGI. This CDR3 is 21 amino acids long. The CDR3 DNA sequence: TGTGCCAGCAGTTACTTTCCTCCCCGGCTCACGGGTTACAGGGTGTTAAATGGCTACACCTTC. This translates into CASSYFPPRLTGYRVLNGYTF.

This rearrangement joins TRBV20-1 to TRBJ2-5, with 7 bases aligning to TRBD1. The germline gives CDR1 DFQATT, CDR2 SNEGSKA (reference sequence). J was trimmed by 5 bases and V by 0 bases; bases with no gene match: 6. This CDR3 has 14 amino acids. This CDR3 reads CSARDIRGQETQYF. CDR3 nucleotides: TGCAGTGCTAGAGATATTAGGGGGCAGGAGACCCAGTACTTC.

This clonotype was counted at least ten times. This rearrangement joins TRBV6-5 to TRBJ2-7, with TRBD1 matching 12 bases. The CDR3 sequence is 15 residues long. V shed 5 bases, J shed 5 bases, and the junction held 7 bases outside the gene matches. Germline V gene lookup returns CDR1 MNHEY and CDR2 SVGAGI. CDR3 protein: CASSRGQGASDEQYF. DNA for the CDR3: TGTGCCAGCAGTAGGGGACAGGGGGCAAGCGACGAGCAGTACTTC.

This clonotype was counted only a few times. The chain carries TRBV7-8 and TRBJ2-1; D call uncertain. Looked up from germline, CDR1 is SGHVS and CDR2 is FQNEAQ. The CDR3 spans 14 residues. V lost 1 base and J 5 bases, leaving 9 bases between the germline ends. CDR3 in DNA: TGTGCCAGCAGCTTAGATTCCCTGGACAATGAGCAGTTCTTC. Translation: CASSLDSLDNEQFF.

This clonotype has ten or more counts. The V gene is TRBV4-3, the J gene TRBJ2-3; 7 nucleotides line up with TRBD2. V lost 1 base, J lost 2 bases, and 6 bases stayed unmatched. Germline V gene sequence: CDR1 LGHNA, CDR2 YSLEER. There are 16 residues in the CDR3. The DNA for the CDR3 is TGCGCCAGCAGCCAAGGCCAGCGGGGTTACACAGATACGCAGTATTTT. Translated: CASSQGQRGYTDTQYF.

This clonotype showed up many times. The chain has TRBV5-5 and TRBJ2-7; D is ambiguous. Germline assignment: CDR1 SGHKS and CDR2 YYEKEE (reference sequence). V gave up 0 bases and J gave up 5 bases, with 12 bases separating them. This CDR3 is 14 amino acids long. CDR3 in amino acids: CASSLGVDSHEQYF. As DNA, the CDR3 is TGTGCCAGCAGCTTGGGTGTGGATTCCCACGAGCAGTACTTC. Complete variable domain (other parts from reference TRBV5-5 and TRBJ2-7): DAGVTQSPTHLIKTRGQQVTLRCSPISGHKSVSWYQQVLGQGPQFIFQYYEKEERGRGNFPDRFSARQFPNYSSELNVNALLLGDSALYLCASSLGVDSHEQYFGPGTRLTVT.

This clonotype was recorded at least ten times. The chain combines TRBV5-1 with TRBJ2-5, with D perhaps matching TRBD1 or TRBD2 (5 bases each). V was cut by 0 bases and J by 4 bases, with 10 bases left in between. The CDR3 is 14 residues long. Germline-derived CDR1 and CDR2 are SGHRS and YFSETQ. CDR3 coding DNA: TGCGCCAGCAGCTTGGTGCCAGGGAGAGAGACCCAGTACTTC. It translates to CASSLVPGRETQYF.

This clonotype has a count of ten or more. The chain recombines TRBV4-2 with TRBJ1-2; 7 nucleotides line up with TRBD1. From germline, CDR1 is LGHNA and CDR2 YNFKEQ. The CDR3 extends over 13 amino acids. J lost 8 bases, V lost 3 bases, and 6 bases had no gene match. CDR3 region: CASSQRDSSGYTF. The CDR3 nucleotides read TGTGCCAGCAGCCAGAGGGACAGTTCGGGCTACACCTTC.

This clonotype was seen many times. The CDR3 DNA sequence: TGTGCCAGCAGCCTCTTTGCTCACGAGCAGTACTTC. This sequence encodes CASSLFAHEQYF. The V gene is TRBV28, the J gene TRBJ2-7, with no clear D. The CDR3 is 12 amino acids. The V end was cut by 6 bases, the J end by 5 bases, with 11 bases between. Germline CDR1 and CDR2: MDHEN and SYDVKM. The full variable domain, completed using reference TRBV28 and TRBJ2-7, is DVKVTQSSRYLVKRTGEKVFLECVQDMDHENMFWYRQDPGLGLRLIYFSYDVKMKEKGDIPEGYSVSREKKERFSLILESASTNQTSMYLCASSLFAHEQYFGPGTRLTVT.

This clonotype occurred many times. This sequence joins TRBV10-1 and TRBJ2-5; D assignment may be TRBD1 or TRBD2 (5 bases each). Germline CDR1 and CDR2: WNHNN and SYGVQD (reference sequence). The ends were cut back, 0 bases at V and 2 bases at J, with 19 bases in the middle. There are 18 residues in the CDR3. This CDR3 is CASSESTSAGTGQETQYF. CDR3 sequence (DNA): TGCGCCAGCAGTGAGTCGACTTCGGCAGGGACCGGGCAAGAGACCCAGTACTTC.